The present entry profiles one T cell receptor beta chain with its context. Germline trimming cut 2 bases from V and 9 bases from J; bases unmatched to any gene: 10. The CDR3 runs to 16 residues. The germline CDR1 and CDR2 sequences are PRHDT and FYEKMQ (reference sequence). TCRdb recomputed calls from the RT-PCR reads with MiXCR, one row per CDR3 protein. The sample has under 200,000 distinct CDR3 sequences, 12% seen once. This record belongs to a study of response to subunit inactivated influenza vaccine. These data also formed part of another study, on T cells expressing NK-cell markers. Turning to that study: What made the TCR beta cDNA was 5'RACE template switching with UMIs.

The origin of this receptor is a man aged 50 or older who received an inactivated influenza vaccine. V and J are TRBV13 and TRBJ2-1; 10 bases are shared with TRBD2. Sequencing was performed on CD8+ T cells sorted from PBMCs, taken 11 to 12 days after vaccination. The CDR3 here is CASSLSPSGSGGEQFF. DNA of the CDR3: TGTGCCAGCAGCTTATCGCCTAGCGGGAGTGGGGGTGAGCAGTTCTTC.